This TCR beta chain was obtained from a study of blood T cells in healthy people across ages. CDR1 DFQATT and CDR2 SNEGSKA come from the germline V gene (reference sequence). CDR3 length equals 13 residues. V was clipped by 6 bases and J by 8 bases; unmatched bases: 9. Peripheral blood was drawn, ten milliliters per donor. Combining a sample-barcoded 5' primer with a J-beta primer mix, a second PCR ran for 7 to 11 cycles. Each CDR3 protein gets one entry after TCRdb re-called the 5' RACE reads with MiXCR. The sample lists 550,000 to 750,000 distinct CDR3 sequences; under 25% were seen once. This clonotype was sampled from a man aged 65 to 85 in good health. This chain uses TRBV20-1 with TRBJ1-4, with 7 bases fitting TRBD1. The sequencing input was blood. CDR3 region: CSAVQGMDEKLFF. CDR3 DNA sequence: TGCAGTGCCGTACAGGGGATGGACGAAAAACTGTTTTTT.